This T cell receptor (beta chain) stems from a study of vaccination effects on CD4 cells after COVID-19 (dated 2022 in TCRdb). Some background on the complete study: Each participant received two doses of an mRNA SARS-CoV-2 vaccine, either BNT162b2 or mRNA-1273. The study compared SARS-CoV-2 spike-specific CD4+ TCR repertoires before and after mRNA vaccination in COVID-19 convalescent patients and infection-naive vaccine recipients. The full study included around ten COVID-19 convalescent patients and several SARS-CoV-2-naive healthy vaccine recipients. Cultures from other donors in the study were sequenced using the Oncomine TCR Beta short-read assay on an Illumina iSeq 100.

Including the terminal cysteine and phenylalanine, the CDR3 comprises 15 residues. The entry retains the CDR3 DNA only, 45 bases that are in frame from base 1. V gives up 4 bases and J gives up 2 bases, and the segment between their germline ends measures 12 bases. The germline V gene (reference sequence) provides CDR1 LGHDT and CDR2 YNNKEL. As regards this clone: The antigen this receptor binds is unknown. Base qualities were left out, and no much larger clone turns up one base away.

The library was generated by the immunoSEQ multiplex PCR assay. DNA from the cultured and isolated CD4+ T cells underwent TCR beta CDR3 sequencing. In the original analysis: Non-productive TCR sequences were discarded, and reads were trimmed to the CDR3 region, with only CDR3s of 7 or more amino acids retained. Antigen-specific clonotypes were identified with the MANAFEST web app by comparing expansion in peptide wells against reference cultures. To count as positive, a clone had to show expansion at FDR<0.05 compared with the reference and with all other wells, an odds ratio above 5, and a frequency above 0.1% in two replicate wells. A clonotype was called cross-reactive if it was significantly expanded both in SARS-CoV-2 spike wells and in at least one common cold coronavirus spike condition. CDR3 similarity was assessed by Levenshtein distance with the stringdist R package, and unrooted trees were built with ape in R 3.6.1. TCRdb provides this immuneACCESS table in a form limited to in-frame rearrangements. Some clones are lacking; in checked studies, under half of them reflect an unresolved V gene, and why the rest are absent is not known. That table gives V, J and clone size, and the DNA gave D and trimming. The sample table records 35,000 to 50,000 clones; approximately 80% of these occur just once. 2.5% to 3% of the sample goes to the ten largest clones.

The ViraFEST assay stimulated PBMC with viral peptide pools and then used TCR sequencing to identify antigen-specific CD4+ T cell clonotypes by expansion. After about 9 days of culture, CD4+ T cells were isolated with the EasySep CD4+ T cell isolation kit. Negative nucleocapsid antibody results before and after vaccination confirmed that the healthy vaccine recipients had no prior SARS-CoV-2 infection. Each well held 1.5 million to 2 million PBMC cultured in IMDM containing about 5.5% human AB serum, 8 to 10 IU/ml IL-2 and gentamicin, along with 10 ug/ml peptides. Half of the culture medium was replaced with fresh IL-2-containing medium on days 3 and 7. Each peptide stimulation condition was cultured in triplicate wells unless otherwise noted. PBMC were separated from whole blood using Ficoll-Paque Plus gradient centrifugation and were then either cryopreserved at -140C or used fresh. The overlapping peptide pools covered the spike proteins of SARS-CoV-2 and of the common cold coronaviruses HCoV-NL63, HCoV-OC43 and HCoV-229E. The QIAamp micro DNA kit was used to extract genomic DNA from the cultured CD4+ T cells.

On the study overall, not on this receptor specifically: The study was limited by a small number of convalescent patients and lacked early post-infection timepoints. Both infection-induced and vaccine-induced clones contracted markedly at late post-vaccination timepoints, which is consistent with waning T cell responses. Among healthy vaccine recipients, nearly all vaccine-induced clones were SARS-CoV-2 mono-reactive, and only 1 of 255 was cross-reactive with common cold coronaviruses.

This chain joins TRBV3-1 (or the pseudogene TRBV3-2) to TRBJ2-4, with no D gene named confidently. Sample: CD4+ T cells from PBMCs cultured with HCoV-NL63 spike peptides, taken before COVID-19 vaccination. In the paper's terms, the cell subset or site label means: HCoV-NL63 spike overlapping peptide pool stimulation. The sequence came from a human donor who received a COVID-19 vaccine. The nucleotide sequence reads as follows: TGTGCCAGCAGCCCATCAGAGAATACCAAAAACATTCAGTACTTC. Protein translation: CASSPSENTKNIQYF.